This T cell receptor (beta chain) came from a study of molecular identifiers for immune sequencing clone quantification. Points from the study as a whole: Clones that had above 20 RNA copies took up over 97% of effector molecules but under 1% in naive cells.

The authors gated naive CD8 T cells as CD8+CD4-CCR7+CD45RA+ for sorting. TCRdb processed the PCR reads anew with MiXCR; each CDR3 protein has one entry. The data contain fewer than 350,000 distinct CDR3 sequences, 20% to 25% of them singletons. This clonotype was counted ten times or more. Its target is unknown. Trimming left V 5 bases short and J 2 bases short, with 19 bases between. Per the germline V gene, CDR1 is SEHNR and CDR2 is FQNEAQ (reference sequence). The CDR3 totals 16 residues. The chain joins TRBV7-9 to TRBJ2-7; D may be TRBD1 (6 bases). What was sequenced was naive CD8+ T cells from blood, with Jurkat cell RNA spiked in. Described subset: FACS-sorted CD8+CD4-CCR7+CD45RA+ naive T cells. This receptor was taken from a human donor in good health. Some libraries in this study had Jurkat cell RNA spiked in. The CDR3 loop reads CASSPTPGQEPYEQYF. The CDR3 region has the DNA TGTGCCAGCAGCCCCACCCCGGGACAAGAACCCTACGAGCAGTACTTC.